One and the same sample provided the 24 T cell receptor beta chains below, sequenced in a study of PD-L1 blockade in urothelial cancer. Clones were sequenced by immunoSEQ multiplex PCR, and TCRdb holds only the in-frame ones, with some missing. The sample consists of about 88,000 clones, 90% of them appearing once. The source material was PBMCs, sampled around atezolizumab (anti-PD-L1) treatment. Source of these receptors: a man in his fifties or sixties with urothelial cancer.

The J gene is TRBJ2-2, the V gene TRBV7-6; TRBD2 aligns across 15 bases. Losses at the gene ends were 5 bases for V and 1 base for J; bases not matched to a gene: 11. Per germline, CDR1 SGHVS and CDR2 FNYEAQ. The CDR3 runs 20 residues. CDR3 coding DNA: TGTGCCAGCAGCCCCCCCGGGACTAGCGGGGGGACCCTGAACACCGGGGAGCTGTTTTTT. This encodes CASSPPGTSGGTLNTGELFF.

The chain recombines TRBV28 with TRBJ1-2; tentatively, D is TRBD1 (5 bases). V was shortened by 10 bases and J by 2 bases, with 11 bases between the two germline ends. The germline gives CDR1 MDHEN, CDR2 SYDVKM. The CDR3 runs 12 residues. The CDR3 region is CATLEGNYGYTF. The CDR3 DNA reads TGTGCCACTTTGGAGGGGAACTATGGCTACACCTTC.

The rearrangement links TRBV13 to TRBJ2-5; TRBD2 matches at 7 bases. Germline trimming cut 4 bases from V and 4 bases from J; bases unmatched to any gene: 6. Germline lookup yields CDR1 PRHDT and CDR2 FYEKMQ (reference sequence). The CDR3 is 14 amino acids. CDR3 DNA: TGTGCCAGCAGCTCGCAGACTAGCCCAGAGACCCAGTACTTC. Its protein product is CASSSQTSPETQYF. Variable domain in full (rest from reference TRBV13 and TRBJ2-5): AAGVIQSPRHLIKEKRETATLKCYPIPRHDTVYWYQQGPGQDPQFLISFYEKMQSDKGSIPDRFSAQQFSDYHSELNMSSLELGDSALYFCASSSQTSPETQYFGPGTRLLVL.

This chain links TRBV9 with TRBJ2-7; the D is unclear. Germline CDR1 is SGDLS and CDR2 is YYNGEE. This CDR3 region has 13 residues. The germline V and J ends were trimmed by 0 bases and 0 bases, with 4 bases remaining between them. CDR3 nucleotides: TGTGCCAGCAGCGTAGCTTCCTCCTACGAGCAGTACTTC. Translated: CASSVASSYEQYF. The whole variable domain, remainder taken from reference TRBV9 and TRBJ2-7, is DSGVTQTPKHLITATGQRVTLRCSPRSGDLSVYWYQQSLDQGLQFLIQYYNGEERAKGNILERFSAQQFPDLHSELNLSSLELGDSALYFCASSVASSYEQYFGPGTRLTVT.

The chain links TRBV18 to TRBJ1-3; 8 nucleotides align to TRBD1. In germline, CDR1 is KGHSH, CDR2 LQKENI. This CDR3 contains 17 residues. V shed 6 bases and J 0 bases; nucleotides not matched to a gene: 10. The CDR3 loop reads CASSPRTGFRSGNTIYF. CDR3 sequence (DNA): TGTGCCAGCTCCCCCCGGACAGGGTTCCGCTCTGGAAACACCATATATTTT.

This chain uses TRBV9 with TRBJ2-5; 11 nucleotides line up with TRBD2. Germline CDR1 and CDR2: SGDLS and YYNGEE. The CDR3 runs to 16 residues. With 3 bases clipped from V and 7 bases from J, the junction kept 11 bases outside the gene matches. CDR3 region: CASSALLAGGPGTQYF. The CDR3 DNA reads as TGTGCCAGCAGCGCCCTGCTAGCGGGGGGCCCTGGGACCCAGTACTTC.

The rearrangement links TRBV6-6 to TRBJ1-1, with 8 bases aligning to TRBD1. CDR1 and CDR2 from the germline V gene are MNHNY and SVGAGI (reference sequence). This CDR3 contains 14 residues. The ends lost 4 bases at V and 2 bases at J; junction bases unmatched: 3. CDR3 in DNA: TGTGCCAGCAGTTGGGGACAGGCCAACACTGAAGCTTTCTTT. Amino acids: CASSWGQANTEAFF.

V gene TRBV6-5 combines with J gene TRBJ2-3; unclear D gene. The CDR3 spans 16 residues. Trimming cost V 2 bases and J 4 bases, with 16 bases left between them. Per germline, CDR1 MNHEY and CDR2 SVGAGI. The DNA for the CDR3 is TGTGCCAGCAGTTACCGTCAAACTAAGAGTGCAGATACGCAGTATTTT. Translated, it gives CASSYRQTKSADTQYF.

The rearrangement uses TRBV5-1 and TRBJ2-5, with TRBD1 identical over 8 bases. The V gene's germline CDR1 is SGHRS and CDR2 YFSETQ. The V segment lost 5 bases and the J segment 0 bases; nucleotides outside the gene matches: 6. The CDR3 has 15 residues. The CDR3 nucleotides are TGCGCCAGCAGAGACGGACAGGGCAACCAAGAGACCCAGTACTTC. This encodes CASRDGQGNQETQYF.

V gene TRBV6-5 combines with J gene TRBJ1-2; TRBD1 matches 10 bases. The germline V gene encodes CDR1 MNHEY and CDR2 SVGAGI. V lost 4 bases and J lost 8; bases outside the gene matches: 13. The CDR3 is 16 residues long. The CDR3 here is CASSLFSGTGDEGYTF. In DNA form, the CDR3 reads TGTGCCAGCAGTTTGTTCTCCGGGACAGGGGATGAGGGCTACACCTTC.

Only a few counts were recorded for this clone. The CDR3 bases are TGTGCCAGCAGCTCTCGACTAGCGGGAGTTTACAATGAGCAGTTCTTC. Encoded protein: CASSSRLAGVYNEQFF. This chain connects TRBV11-2 to TRBJ2-1; 12 positions agree with TRBD2. Germline V CDR1 and CDR2: SGHAT, FQNNGV. Trimming cost V 4 bases and J 4 bases; bases outside gene matches: 5. The CDR3 consists of 16 residues.

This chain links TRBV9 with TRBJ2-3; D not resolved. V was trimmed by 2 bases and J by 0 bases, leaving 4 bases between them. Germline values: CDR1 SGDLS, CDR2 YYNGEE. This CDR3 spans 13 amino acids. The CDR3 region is CASSVGSTDTQYF. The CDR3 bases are TGTGCCAGCAGCGTCGGGAGCACAGATACGCAGTATTTT.

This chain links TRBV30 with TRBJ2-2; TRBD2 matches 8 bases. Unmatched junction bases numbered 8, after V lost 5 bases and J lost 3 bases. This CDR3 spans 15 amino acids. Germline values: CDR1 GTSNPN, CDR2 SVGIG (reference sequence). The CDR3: CAWGPGLGDTGELFF. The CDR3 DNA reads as TGTGCCTGGGGACCGGGACTAGGGGACACCGGGGAGCTGTTTTTT.

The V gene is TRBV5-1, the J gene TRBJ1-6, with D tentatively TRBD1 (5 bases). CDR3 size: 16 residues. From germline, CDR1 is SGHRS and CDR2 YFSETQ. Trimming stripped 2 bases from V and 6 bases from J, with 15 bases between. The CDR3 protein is CASSLRGRKANSPLHF. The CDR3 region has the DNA TGCGCCAGCAGCTTAAGGGGCAGGAAGGCTAATTCACCCCTCCACTTT.

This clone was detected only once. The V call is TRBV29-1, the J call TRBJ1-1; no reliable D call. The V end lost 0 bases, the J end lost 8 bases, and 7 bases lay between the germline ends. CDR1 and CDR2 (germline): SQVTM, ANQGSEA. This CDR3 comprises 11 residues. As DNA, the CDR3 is TGCAGCGTTGAAGATGTGTCAGAAGCTTTCTTT. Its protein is CSVEDVSEAFF.

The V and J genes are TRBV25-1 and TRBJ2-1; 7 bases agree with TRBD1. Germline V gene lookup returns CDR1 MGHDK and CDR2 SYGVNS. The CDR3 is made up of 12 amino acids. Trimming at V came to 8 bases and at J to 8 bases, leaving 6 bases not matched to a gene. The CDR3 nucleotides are TGTGCCAGCTCCCCCCAGGGGGATGAGCAGTTCTTC. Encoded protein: CASSPQGDEQFF.

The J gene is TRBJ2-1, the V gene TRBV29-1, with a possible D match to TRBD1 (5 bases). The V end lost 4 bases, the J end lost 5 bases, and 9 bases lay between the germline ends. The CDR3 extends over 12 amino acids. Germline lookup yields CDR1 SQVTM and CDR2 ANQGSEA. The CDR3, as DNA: TGCAGCGTTGTGCAGGGAAACAATGAGCAGTTCTTC. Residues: CSVVQGNNEQFF.

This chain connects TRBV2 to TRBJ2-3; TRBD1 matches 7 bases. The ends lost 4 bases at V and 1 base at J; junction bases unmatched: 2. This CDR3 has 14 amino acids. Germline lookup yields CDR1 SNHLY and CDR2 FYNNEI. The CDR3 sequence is CASSGQGGTDTQYF. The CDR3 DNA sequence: TGTGCCAGCAGTGGACAGGGTGGCACAGATACGCAGTATTTT.

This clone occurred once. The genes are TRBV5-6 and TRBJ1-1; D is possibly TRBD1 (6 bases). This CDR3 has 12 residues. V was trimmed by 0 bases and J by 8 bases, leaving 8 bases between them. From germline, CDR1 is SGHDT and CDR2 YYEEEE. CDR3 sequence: CASSLGQDEAFF. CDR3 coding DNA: TGTGCCAGCAGCTTGGGACAGGACGAAGCTTTCTTT. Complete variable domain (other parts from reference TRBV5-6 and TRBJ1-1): DAGVTQSPTHLIKTRGQQVTLRCSPKSGHDTVSWYQQALGQGPQFIFQYYEEEERQRGNFPDRFSGHQFPNYSSELNVNALLLGDSALYLCASSLGQDEAFFGQGTRLTVV.

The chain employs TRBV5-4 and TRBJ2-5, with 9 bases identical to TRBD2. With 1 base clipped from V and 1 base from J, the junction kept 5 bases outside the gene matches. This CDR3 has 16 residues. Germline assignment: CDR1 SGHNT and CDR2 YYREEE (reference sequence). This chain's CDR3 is CASSLRSGSLQETQYF. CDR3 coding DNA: TGTGCCAGCAGCTTGCGTAGCGGGAGCCTCCAAGAGACCCAGTACTTC.

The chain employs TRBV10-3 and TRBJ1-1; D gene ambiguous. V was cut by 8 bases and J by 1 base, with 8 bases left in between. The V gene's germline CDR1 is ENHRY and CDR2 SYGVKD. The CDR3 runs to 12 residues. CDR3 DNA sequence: TGTGCCATCTCTTCGGGGAACACTGAAGCTTTCTTT. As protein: CAISSGNTEAFF.

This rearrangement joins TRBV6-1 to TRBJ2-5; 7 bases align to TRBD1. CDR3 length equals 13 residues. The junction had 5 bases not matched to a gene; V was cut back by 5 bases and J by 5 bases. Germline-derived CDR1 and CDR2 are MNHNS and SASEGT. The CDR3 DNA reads TGTGCCAGCAGTAGACAGGGTAGGGAGACCCAGTACTTC. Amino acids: CASSRQGRETQYF.

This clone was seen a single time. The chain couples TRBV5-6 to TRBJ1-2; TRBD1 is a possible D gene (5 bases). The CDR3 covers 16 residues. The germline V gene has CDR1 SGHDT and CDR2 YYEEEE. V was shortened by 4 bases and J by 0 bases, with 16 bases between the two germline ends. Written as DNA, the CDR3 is TGTGCCAGCAGCGACCGAGCCGGGACTTCTAACTATGGCTACACCTTC. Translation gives CASSDRAGTSNYGYTF.

The DNA of the CDR3 is TGTGCCAGCAGCTTGGAGGGGGTAGCCAAAAACATTCAGTACTTC. The encoded protein is CASSLEGVAKNIQYF. The chain combines TRBV5-4 with TRBJ2-4, with D possibly matching TRBD1 (6 bases). CDR1 is SGHNT and CDR2 is YYREEE in the germline V gene (reference sequence). There are 15 residues in the CDR3. V was pared by 0 bases and J by 0 bases, with 7 bases between.